This TCR beta chain was found in a study of somatic mutations in cytotoxic T cells in rheumatoid arthritis. About the research overall: Prior to any treatment and right after diagnosis, patient blood (approximately 33 ml EDTA) was drawn. Study-wide findings and caveats: In about an eighth of the roughly 60 patients, the largest CD8+ clone exceeded 20% of CD8+ cells.

Concerning this clone: The target antigen is unknown.

With 0 bases removed from V and 2 bases from J, the gap between germline ends came to 11 bases. This CDR3 has 15 residues. Germline V CDR1 and CDR2: GTSNPN, SVGIG (reference sequence). The protocol was immunoSEQ multiplex PCR, while the TCRdb copy is restricted to in-frame clones and leaves out a portion. This table has some 29,000 clones, more than 85% appearing once. The sequence was obtained from an adult with rheumatoid arthritis. The sample taken for sequencing was CD8+ T cells sorted from blood. V is TRBV30 and J is TRBJ2-1, with D maybe TRBD2 (5 bases). The CDR3 nucleotides are TGTGCCTGGAGTGTACTAGACGGAACCTACAATGAGCAGTTCTTC. This codes for CAWSVLDGTYNEQFF.